The next 21 T cell receptor beta chains were all read from a single sample in a study of OX40 agonist ivuxolimab in advanced cancers. The repertoire was sequenced with immunoSEQ multiplex PCR; TCRdb's copy has only in-frame clones and lacks some. Of about 47,000 clones in the sample, roughly 87% are singletons; the top ten hold around 14%. The input for sequencing was CD4+ or CD8+ T cells sorted from blood, taken in a trial of the OX40 agonist ivuxolimab. These receptor sequences come from an adult with an advanced solid tumor such as melanoma, head and neck, liver or kidney cancer.

This clone has only a few counts. V is TRBV5-5 and J is TRBJ2-5, with unresolved D. The germline gives CDR1 SGHKS, CDR2 YYEKEE (reference sequence). V lost 3 bases and J lost 1, with 13 bases in between. The CDR3 consists of 15 residues. CDR3 coding DNA: TGTGCCAGCAGCTCACTGGACGGACCCCAAGAGACCCAGTACTTC. Encoded protein: CASSSLDGPQETQYF.

This clone was seen once. The genes are TRBV7-2 and TRBJ2-7; the match to TRBD1 covers 10 bases. The V gene's germline CDR1 is SGHTA and CDR2 FQGNSA. Losses at the gene ends were 5 bases for V and 10 bases for J; bases not matched to a gene: 5. There are 12 residues in the CDR3. The CDR3 region has the DNA TGTGCCAGCAGCCTGCGGACAGGGGGTCAGTACTTC. It specifies CASSLRTGGQYF.

The V and J genes are TRBV5-6 and TRBJ2-7, with a weak D call TRBD2 (6 bases). Per germline, CDR1 SGHDT and CDR2 YYEEEE. The V end lost 6 bases, the J end lost 4 bases, and 20 bases lay between the germline ends. The CDR3 covers 15 residues. The CDR3 sequence: CASTPWRGVLYEQYF. The CDR3 DNA sequence: TGTGCCAGCACCCCATGGCGCGGGGTTTTATACGAGCAGTACTTC.

The J gene is TRBJ2-1, the V gene TRBV5-1; D could derive from TRBD1 or TRBD2 (5 bases each). V lost 4 bases and J lost 5, with 16 bases in between. The CDR3 is 15 amino acids. The V gene's germline CDR1 is SGHRS and CDR2 YFSETQ. The CDR3 is CASSPIPGPDNEQFF. CDR3 bases: TGCGCCAGCAGCCCTATCCCGGGGCCGGACAATGAGCAGTTCTTC.

This chain joins TRBV18 and TRBJ2-2, with D unclear. This CDR3 has 14 residues. Germline CDR1 is KGHSH and CDR2 is LQKENI. V lost 3 bases to trimming and J lost 1 base, with 6 bases between them. DNA for the CDR3: TGTGCCAGCTCACCGCTGGGGAACACCGGGGAGCTGTTTTTT. Its translation: CASSPLGNTGELFF.

The rearrangement links TRBV30 to TRBJ2-3; D is possibly TRBD2 (6 bases). Germline CDR1 and CDR2: GTSNPN and SVGIG (reference sequence). The CDR3 loop spans 14 amino acids. Trimming cost V 0 bases and J 4 bases, with 11 bases left between them. The CDR3 nucleotides are TGTGCCTGGAGTGTGGGCGGGATTCCAGATACGCAGTATTTT. Translating it yields CAWSVGGIPDTQYF.

With respect to this clone: Other DNA sequences of this sample code for an identical CDR3. The V and J genes are TRBV7-9 and TRBJ2-5; D remains ambiguous. CDR1 and CDR2 from the germline V gene are SEHNR and FQNEAQ (reference sequence). V dropped 4 bases and J dropped 1 base, with 1 base sitting between them. The CDR3 is 11 residues long. CDR3 coding DNA: TGTGCCAGCAGCTCCCAAGAGACCCAGTACTTC. It is translated as CASSSQETQYF. The full variable domain, in which reference TRBV7-9 and TRBJ2-5 provide the parts outside the CDR3, is DTGVSQNPRHKITKRGQNVTFRCDPISEHNRLYWYRQTLGQGPEFLTYFQNEAQLEKSRLLSDRFSAERPKGSFSTLEIQRTEQGDSAMYLCASSSQETQYFGPGTRLLVL.

The chain recombines TRBV5-1 with TRBJ2-3, with 8 bases fitting TRBD1. This CDR3 is 15 amino acids long. Germline CDR1 is SGHRS and CDR2 is YFSETQ. V lost 4 bases to trimming and J lost 1 base; unmatched junction nucleotides: 5. CDR3 sequence: CASSAQTGGTDTQYF. CDR3 bases: TGCGCCAGCAGCGCCCAGACAGGGGGCACAGATACGCAGTATTTT.

Regarding this clone: At one of its ends the junction is not consistent with the germline gene, which may arise from a read error. The rearrangement links TRBV7-7 to TRBJ1-1; D may be TRBD1 (6 bases). CDR1 is SSHAT and CDR2 is FNYEAQ in the germline V gene (reference sequence). The length of the CDR3 is 16 residues. The CDR3 here is CASSLSTGPMNTEAFF. CDR3 coding DNA: TGTGCTAGCAGCTTAAGTACAGGGCCAATGAACACTGAAGCTTTCTTT.

The chain couples TRBV11-2 to TRBJ2-7, with unresolved D. V lost 2 bases, J lost 3 bases, and 2 bases lay in between. In germline, CDR1 is SGHAT, CDR2 FQNNGV. The CDR3 covers 11 residues. The CDR3 spells CASSLNYEQYF. Here the CDR3 DNA reads TGTGCCAGCAGCTTAAACTACGAGCAGTACTTC.

The chain is built from TRBV28 and TRBJ2-2, with 8 bases aligning to TRBD2. Germline assignment: CDR1 MDHEN and CDR2 SYDVKM. This CDR3 spans 15 amino acids. CDR3 in amino acids: CASKRVAGPTGELFF. CDR3 DNA: TGTGCGTCAAAGCGAGTAGCGGGACCCACCGGGGAGCTGTTTTTT.

The V gene is TRBV4-1, the J gene TRBJ2-3; D not certain. The CDR3 is made up of 16 amino acids. The V and J ends lost 6 bases and 0 bases respectively, with 16 bases between them. CDR1 MGHRA and CDR2 YSYEKL come from the germline V gene. CDR3 nucleotide sequence: TGCGCCAGCAGACCCGGGTCCGTGACTAGCACAGATACGCAGTATTTT. Amino acid sequence: CASRPGSVTSTDTQYF.

V is TRBV2 and J is TRBJ2-4; TRBD2 matches at 7 bases. Germline V gene data show CDR1 as SNHLY and CDR2 as FYNNEI. V trimming: 6 bases; J trimming: 9 bases; junction bases outside the gene matches: 11. This CDR3 contains 14 residues. The CDR3 sequence is CASSYVPGGGIQYF. The CDR3 DNA reads as TGTGCCAGCAGCTACGTGCCCGGCGGGGGCATTCAGTACTTC. The variable domain in full, completed from reference TRBV2 and TRBJ2-4, reads EPEVTQTPSHQVTQMGQEVILRCVPISNHLYFYWYRQILGQKVEFLVSFYNNEISEKSEIFDDQFSVERPDGSNFTLKIRSTKLEDSAMYFCASSYVPGGGIQYFGAGTRLSVL.

The rearrangement links TRBV28 to TRBJ1-1; D ambiguous. CDR1 and CDR2 from the germline V gene are MDHEN and SYDVKM. V lost 8 bases to trimming and J lost 6 bases, with 19 bases between them. The CDR3 covers 14 residues. The CDR3 sequence is CASGGGQLRAEAFF. DNA for the CDR3: TGTGCCAGCGGCGGAGGGCAGTTGAGGGCTGAAGCTTTCTTT.

This clone was seen a handful of times. This chain joins TRBV9 and TRBJ2-2, with 7 nucleotides matching TRBD1. Germline-derived CDR1 and CDR2 are SGDLS and YYNGEE. With 0 bases clipped from V and 0 bases from J, the junction kept 5 bases outside the gene matches. This CDR3 comprises 17 residues. CDR3 sequence (DNA): TGTGCCAGCAGCGTAGATCCGACAGGGACGAACACCGGGGAGCTGTTTTTT. The encoded protein is CASSVDPTGTNTGELFF.

The chain links TRBV10-3 to TRBJ1-5; 8 nucleotides align to TRBD1. V was pared by 6 bases and J by 4 bases, with 2 bases of the junction left unmatched. The CDR3 extends over 13 amino acids. Germline V gene lookup returns CDR1 ENHRY and CDR2 SYGVKD. The CDR3 coding sequence is TGTGCCATCAGGGACAGGGAAAATCAGCCCCAGCATTTT. This translates into CAIRDRENQPQHF.

The V gene is TRBV6-5, the J gene TRBJ2-1; D gene unclear. The CDR3 consists of 15 residues. Trimming stripped 0 bases from V and 7 bases from J, with 13 bases between. CDR1 is MNHEY and CDR2 is SVGAGI in the germline V gene. CDR3 nucleotide sequence: TGTGCCAGCAGTTACTCTTTTGTCAGGTTAAATGAGCAGTTCTTC. Its translation is CASSYSFVRLNEQFF.

This chain uses TRBV6-5 with TRBJ2-7, with 12 bases matching TRBD2. CDR1 is MNHEY, CDR2 SVGAGI, per germline. V dropped 6 bases and J dropped 5; count of bases not matched to a gene: 5. The CDR3 spans 14 residues. CDR3 sequence reads: CASSLAGGPNEQYF. CDR3 coding DNA: TGTGCCAGCAGCCTAGCGGGAGGGCCGAACGAGCAGTACTTC.

The J gene is TRBJ2-5, the V gene TRBV7-3, with TRBD2 matching over 9 bases. Germline assignment: CDR1 SGHTA and CDR2 FQGTGA. The CDR3 totals 17 residues. After removal of 5 bases from V and 4 bases from J, the junction contained 14 bases not matched to a gene. Here the CDR3 reads CASSPGRGVAGVETQYF. The CDR3 nucleotides are TGTGCCAGCAGCCCAGGGCGAGGGGTAGCGGGAGTAGAGACCCAGTACTTC.

The V gene is TRBV25-1, the J gene TRBJ2-3, with 12 bases that match TRBD2. The CDR3 loop spans 18 amino acids. Trimming cost V 0 bases and J 2 bases; bases outside gene matches: 6. Looked up from germline, CDR1 is MGHDK and CDR2 is SYGVNS. The CDR3 DNA reads TGTGCCAGCAGTGAATATAAGGCTAGCGGGAGGGCCACAGATACGCAGTATTTT. Translation: CASSEYKASGRATDTQYF. The full variable domain, completed using reference TRBV25-1 and TRBJ2-3, is EADIYQTPRYLVIGTGKKITLECSQTMGHDKMYWYQQDPGMELHLIHYSYGVNSTEKGDLSSESTVSRIRTEHFPLTLESARPSHTSQYLCASSEYKASGRATDTQYFGPGTRLTVL.

This clone was seen a single time. The chain is built from TRBV7-9 and TRBJ1-4, with D perhaps TRBD1 (5 bases). Trimming stripped 5 bases from V and 7 bases from J, with 17 bases between. The CDR3 has 15 residues. CDR1 and CDR2 (germline): SEHNR, FQNEAQ (reference sequence). The DNA of the CDR3 is TGTGCCAGCAGCCTACTCGTGGGGGGTGGTGAAAAACTGTTTTTT. Its translation: CASSLLVGGGEKLFF.